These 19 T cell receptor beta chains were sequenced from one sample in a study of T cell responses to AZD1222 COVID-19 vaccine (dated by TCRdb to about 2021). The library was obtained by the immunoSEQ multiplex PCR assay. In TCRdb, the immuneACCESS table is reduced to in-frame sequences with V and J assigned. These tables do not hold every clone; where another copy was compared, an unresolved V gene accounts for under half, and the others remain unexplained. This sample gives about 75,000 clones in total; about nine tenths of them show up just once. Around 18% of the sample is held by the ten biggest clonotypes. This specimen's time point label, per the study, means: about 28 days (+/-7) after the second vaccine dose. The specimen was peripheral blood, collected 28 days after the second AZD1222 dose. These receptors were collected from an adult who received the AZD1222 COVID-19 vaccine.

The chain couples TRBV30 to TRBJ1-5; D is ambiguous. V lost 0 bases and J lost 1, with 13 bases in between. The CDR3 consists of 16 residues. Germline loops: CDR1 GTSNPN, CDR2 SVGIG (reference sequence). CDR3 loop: CAWSVPQGISNQPQHF. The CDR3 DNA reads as TGTGCCTGGAGTGTGCCCCAAGGGATCAGCAATCAGCCCCAGCATTTT.

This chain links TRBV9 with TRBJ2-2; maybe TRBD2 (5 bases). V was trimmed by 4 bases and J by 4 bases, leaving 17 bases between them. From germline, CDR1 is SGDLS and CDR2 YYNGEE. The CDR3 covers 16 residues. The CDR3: CASSPDPRRATGELFF. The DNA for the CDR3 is TGTGCCAGCAGCCCAGACCCCAGGCGGGCCACCGGGGAGCTGTTTTTT.

This CDR3 is CASSSLRVTGELFF. The CDR3 coding sequence is TGTGCCAGCAGCTCACTCAGAGTTACCGGGGAGCTGTTTTTT. The J gene is TRBJ2-2, the V gene TRBV11-1; no reliable D call. This CDR3 contains 14 residues. The germline V and J ends were trimmed by 4 bases and 5 bases, with 11 bases remaining between them. Germline lookup yields CDR1 SGHAT and CDR2 FQDESV (reference sequence).

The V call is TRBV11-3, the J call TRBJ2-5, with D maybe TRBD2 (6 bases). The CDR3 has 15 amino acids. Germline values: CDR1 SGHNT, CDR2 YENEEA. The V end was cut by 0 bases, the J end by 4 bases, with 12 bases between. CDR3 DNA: TGTGCCAGCAGCTTAGATGGGACTGCCCCAGAGACCCAGTACTTC. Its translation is CASSLDGTAPETQYF. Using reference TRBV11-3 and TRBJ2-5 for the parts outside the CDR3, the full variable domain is EAGVVQSPRYKIIEKKQPVAFWCNPISGHNTLYWYLQNLGQGPELLIRYENEEAVDDSQLPKDRFSAERLKGVDSTLKIQPAELGDSAVYLCASSLDGTAPETQYFGPGTRLLVL.

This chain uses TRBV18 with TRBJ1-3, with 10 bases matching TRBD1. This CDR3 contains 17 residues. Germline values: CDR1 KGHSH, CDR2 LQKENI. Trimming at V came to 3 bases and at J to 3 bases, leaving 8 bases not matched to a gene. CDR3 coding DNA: TGTGCCAGCTCACCTGCCGGGACAGGGGTGTTTGGAAACACCATATATTTT. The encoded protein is CASSPAGTGVFGNTIYF.

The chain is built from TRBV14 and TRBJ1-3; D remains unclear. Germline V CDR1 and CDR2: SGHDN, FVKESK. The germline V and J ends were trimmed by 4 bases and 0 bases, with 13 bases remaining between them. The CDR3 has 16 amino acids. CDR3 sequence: CASSRAGTISGNTIYF. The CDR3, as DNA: TGTGCCAGCAGCCGGGCAGGAACCATCTCTGGAAACACCATATATTTT.

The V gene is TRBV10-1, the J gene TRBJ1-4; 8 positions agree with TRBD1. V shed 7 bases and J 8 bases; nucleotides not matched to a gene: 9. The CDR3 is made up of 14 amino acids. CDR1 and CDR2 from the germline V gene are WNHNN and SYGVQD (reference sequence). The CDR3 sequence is CASIPGRDREKLFF. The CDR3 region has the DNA TGCGCCAGCATCCCCGGGAGGGACAGGGAAAAACTGTTTTTT.

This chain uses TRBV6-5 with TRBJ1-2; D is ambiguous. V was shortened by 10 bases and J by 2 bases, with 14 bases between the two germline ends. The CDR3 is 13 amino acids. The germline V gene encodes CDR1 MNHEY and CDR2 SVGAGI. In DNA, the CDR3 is TGTGCCACCGAAATCAATAACAACTATGGCTACACCTTC. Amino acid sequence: CATEINNNYGYTF.

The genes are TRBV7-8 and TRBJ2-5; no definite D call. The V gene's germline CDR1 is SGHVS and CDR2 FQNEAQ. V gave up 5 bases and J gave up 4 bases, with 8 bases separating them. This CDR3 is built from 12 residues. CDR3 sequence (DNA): TGTGCCAGCAGCCCCATCCTAGAGACCCAGTACTTC. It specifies CASSPILETQYF.

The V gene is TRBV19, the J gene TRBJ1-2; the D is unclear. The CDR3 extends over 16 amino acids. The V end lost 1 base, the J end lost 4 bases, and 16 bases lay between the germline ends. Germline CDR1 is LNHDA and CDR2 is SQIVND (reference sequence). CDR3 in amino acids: CASSIAQRGIGYGYTF. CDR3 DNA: TGTGCCAGTAGTATAGCTCAAAGAGGGATTGGCTATGGCTACACCTTC. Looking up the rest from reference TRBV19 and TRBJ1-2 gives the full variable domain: DGGITQSPKYLFRKEGQNVTLSCEQNLNHDAMYWYRQDPGQGLRLIYYSQIVNDFQKGDIAEGYSVSREKKESFPLTVTSAQKNPTAFYLCASSIAQRGIGYGYTFGSGTRLTVV.

The CDR3 here is CASRTGGSYNSPLHF. CDR3 DNA: TGTGCCAGCAGAACAGGGGGATCCTATAATTCACCCCTCCACTTT. This chain joins TRBV5-4 and TRBJ1-6; TRBD1 matches 8 bases. V dropped 5 bases and J dropped 1; count of bases not matched to a gene: 2. This CDR3 has 15 amino acids. Per germline, CDR1 SGHNT and CDR2 YYREEE (reference sequence).

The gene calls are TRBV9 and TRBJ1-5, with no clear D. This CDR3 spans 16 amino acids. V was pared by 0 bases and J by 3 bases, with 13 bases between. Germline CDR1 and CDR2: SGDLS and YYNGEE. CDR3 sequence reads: CASSVGENALNQPQHF. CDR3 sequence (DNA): TGTGCCAGCAGCGTAGGAGAAAACGCTCTCAATCAGCCCCAGCATTTT. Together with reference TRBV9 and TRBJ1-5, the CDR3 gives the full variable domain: DSGVTQTPKHLITATGQRVTLRCSPRSGDLSVYWYQQSLDQGLQFLIQYYNGEERAKGNILERFSAQQFPDLHSELNLSSLELGDSALYFCASSVGENALNQPQHFGDGTRLSIL.

The CDR3, as DNA: TGCGCCAGCAGCCAGAGACAGGACACTAATGAAAAACTGTTTTTT. Protein product: CASSQRQDTNEKLFF. The chain carries TRBV4-1 and TRBJ1-4; possible D gene TRBD1, 6 bases. This CDR3 spans 15 amino acids. Trimming took off 3 bases at V and 2 bases at J, with 10 bases between the two ends. The V gene's germline CDR1 is MGHRA and CDR2 YSYEKL.

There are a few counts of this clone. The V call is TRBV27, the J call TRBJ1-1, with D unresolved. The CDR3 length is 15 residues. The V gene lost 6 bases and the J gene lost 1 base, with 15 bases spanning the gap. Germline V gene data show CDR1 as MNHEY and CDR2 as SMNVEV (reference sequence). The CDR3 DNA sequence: TGTGCCAGCAGCCGCTTTTTGGGGAAGAACACTGAAGCTTTCTTT. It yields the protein CASSRFLGKNTEAFF.

The CDR3 nucleotides are TGTGCCAGCAGGGGGGACAGAAACACTGAAGCTTTCTTT. This gives the protein CASRGDRNTEAFF. The chain carries TRBV28 and TRBJ1-1, with TRBD1 identical over 7 bases. Germline trimming cut 6 bases from V and 2 bases from J; bases unmatched to any gene: 3. Germline V CDR1 and CDR2: MDHEN, SYDVKM. The CDR3 has 13 amino acids. Together with reference TRBV28 and TRBJ1-1, the CDR3 gives the full variable domain: DVKVTQSSRYLVKRTGEKVFLECVQDMDHENMFWYRQDPGLGLRLIYFSYDVKMKEKGDIPEGYSVSREKKERFSLILESASTNQTSMYLCASRGDRNTEAFFGQGTRLTVV.

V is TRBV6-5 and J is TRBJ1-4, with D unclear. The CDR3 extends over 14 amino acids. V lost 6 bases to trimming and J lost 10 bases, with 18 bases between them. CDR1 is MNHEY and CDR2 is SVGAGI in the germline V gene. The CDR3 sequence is CASSITADVGKLFF. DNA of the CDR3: TGTGCCAGCAGCATAACAGCGGACGTTGGAAAACTGTTTTTT.

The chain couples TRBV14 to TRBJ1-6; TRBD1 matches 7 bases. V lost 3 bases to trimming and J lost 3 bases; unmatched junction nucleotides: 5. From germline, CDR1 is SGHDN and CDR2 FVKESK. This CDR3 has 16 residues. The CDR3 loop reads CASSQGQLIYNSPLHF. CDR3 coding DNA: TGTGCCAGCAGCCAGGGACAGCTAATCTATAATTCACCCCTCCACTTT.

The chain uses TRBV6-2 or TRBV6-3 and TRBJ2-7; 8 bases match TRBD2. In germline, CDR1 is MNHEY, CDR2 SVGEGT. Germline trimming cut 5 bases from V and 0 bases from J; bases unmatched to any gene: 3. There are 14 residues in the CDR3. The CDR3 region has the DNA TGTGCCAGCAGTCCACGGGGGGGCTCCTACGAGCAGTACTTC. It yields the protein CASSPRGGSYEQYF.

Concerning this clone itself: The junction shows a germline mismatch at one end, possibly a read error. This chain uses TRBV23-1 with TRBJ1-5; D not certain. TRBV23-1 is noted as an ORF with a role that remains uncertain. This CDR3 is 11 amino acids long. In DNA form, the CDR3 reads TGCGCCAGCGGTCATCTCGGGTATAGTCGTTTT. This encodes CASGHLGYSRF.